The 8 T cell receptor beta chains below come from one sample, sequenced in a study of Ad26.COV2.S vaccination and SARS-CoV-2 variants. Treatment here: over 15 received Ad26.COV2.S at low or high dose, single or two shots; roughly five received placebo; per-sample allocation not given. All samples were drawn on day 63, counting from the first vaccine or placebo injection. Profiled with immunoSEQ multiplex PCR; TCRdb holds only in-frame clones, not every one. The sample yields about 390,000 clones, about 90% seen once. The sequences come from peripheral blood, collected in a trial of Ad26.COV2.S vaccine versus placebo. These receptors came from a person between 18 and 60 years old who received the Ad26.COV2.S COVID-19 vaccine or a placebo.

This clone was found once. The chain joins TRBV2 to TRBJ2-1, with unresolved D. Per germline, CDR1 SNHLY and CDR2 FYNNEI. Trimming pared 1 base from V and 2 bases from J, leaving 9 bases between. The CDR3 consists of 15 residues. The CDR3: CASSEGPVPYNEQFF. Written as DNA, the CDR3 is TGTGCCAGCAGTGAAGGACCCGTTCCCTACAATGAGCAGTTCTTC.

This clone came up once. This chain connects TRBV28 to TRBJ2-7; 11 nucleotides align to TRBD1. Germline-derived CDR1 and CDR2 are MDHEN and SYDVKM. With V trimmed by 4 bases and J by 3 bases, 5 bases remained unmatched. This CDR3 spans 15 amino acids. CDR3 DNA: TGTGCCAGCAGTTCCCCCGGGACAGGGGGCTACGAGCAGTACTTC. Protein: CASSSPGTGGYEQYF.

The CDR3: CASSLYGGGTREETQYF. In nucleotides, the CDR3 is TGTGCCAGCAGTTTATACGGGGGGGGAACCCGAGAAGAGACCCAGTACTTC. V gene TRBV27 combines with J gene TRBJ2-5; 8 bases agree with TRBD2. The CDR3 length is 17 residues. The V and J ends lost 1 base and 3 bases, in that order; junction bases with no gene match: 10. CDR1 MNHEY and CDR2 SMNVEV come from the germline V gene (reference sequence).

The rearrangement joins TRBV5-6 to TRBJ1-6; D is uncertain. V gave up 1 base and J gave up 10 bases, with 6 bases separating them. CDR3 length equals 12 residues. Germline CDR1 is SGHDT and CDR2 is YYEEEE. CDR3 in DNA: TGTGCCAGCAGCTTGTACAGCTCACCCCTCCACTTT. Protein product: CASSLYSSPLHF.

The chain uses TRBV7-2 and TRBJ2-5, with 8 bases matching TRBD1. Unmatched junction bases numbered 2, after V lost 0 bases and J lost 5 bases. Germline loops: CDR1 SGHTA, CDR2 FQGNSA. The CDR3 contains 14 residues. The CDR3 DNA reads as TGTGCCAGCAGCTTAGCGTACAGGGGGGAGACCCAGTACTTC. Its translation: CASSLAYRGETQYF.

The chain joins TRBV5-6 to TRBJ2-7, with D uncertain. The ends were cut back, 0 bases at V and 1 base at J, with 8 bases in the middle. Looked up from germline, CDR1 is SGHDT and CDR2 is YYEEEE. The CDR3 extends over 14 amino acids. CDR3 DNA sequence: TGTGCCAGCAGCTTGGATCGGATTTCCTACGAGCAGTACTTC. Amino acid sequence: CASSLDRISYEQYF.

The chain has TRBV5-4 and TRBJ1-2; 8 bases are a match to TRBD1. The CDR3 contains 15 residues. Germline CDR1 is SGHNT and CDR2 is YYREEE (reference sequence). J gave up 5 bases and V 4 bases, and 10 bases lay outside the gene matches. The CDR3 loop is CASSRKLDRAYGYTF. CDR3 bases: TGTGCCAGCAGCCGTAAATTGGACAGGGCGTATGGCTACACCTTC.

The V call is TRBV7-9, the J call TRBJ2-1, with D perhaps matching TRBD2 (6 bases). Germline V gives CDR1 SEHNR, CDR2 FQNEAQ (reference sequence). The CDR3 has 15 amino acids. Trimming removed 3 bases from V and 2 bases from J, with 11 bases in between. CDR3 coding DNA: TGTGCCAGCAGCTTCTTGGACTACACCTACAATGAGCAGTTCTTC. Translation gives CASSFLDYTYNEQFF.